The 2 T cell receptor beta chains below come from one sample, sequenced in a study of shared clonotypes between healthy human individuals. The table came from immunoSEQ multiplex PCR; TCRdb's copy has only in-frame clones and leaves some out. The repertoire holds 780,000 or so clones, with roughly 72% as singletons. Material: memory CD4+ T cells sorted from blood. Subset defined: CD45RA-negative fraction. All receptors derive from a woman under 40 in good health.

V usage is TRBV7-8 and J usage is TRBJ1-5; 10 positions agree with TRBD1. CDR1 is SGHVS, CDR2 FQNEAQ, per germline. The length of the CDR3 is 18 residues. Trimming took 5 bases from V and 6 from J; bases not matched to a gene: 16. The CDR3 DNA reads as TGTGCCAGCAGCAACCAGCGGGGGACAGGGGAATTGCGTCAGCCCCAGCATTTT. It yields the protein CASSNQRGTGELRQPQHF.

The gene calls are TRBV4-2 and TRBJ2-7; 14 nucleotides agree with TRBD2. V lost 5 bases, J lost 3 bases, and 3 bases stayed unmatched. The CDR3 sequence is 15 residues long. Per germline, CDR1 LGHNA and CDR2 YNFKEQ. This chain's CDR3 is CASSVGTSGSYEQYF. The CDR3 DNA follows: TGTGCCAGCAGCGTGGGGACTAGCGGGAGCTACGAGCAGTACTTC.